This T cell receptor (beta chain) was recovered during a study of lymphopenia after photon versus proton radiotherapy. Trimming pared 1 base from V and 3 bases from J, leaving 16 bases between. The CDR3 spans 18 residues. Germline values: CDR1 SGHTA, CDR2 FQGNSA. Repertoires were generated with immunoSEQ multiplex PCR, while TCRdb's copy carries only in-frame clones and drops some. The sample carries approximately 24,000 clones, 84% recorded once. Sequences were derived from peripheral blood, sampled from a patient treated with photon-based radiotherapy. The V gene is TRBV7-2, the J gene TRBJ2-6, with D possibly called TRBD1 or TRBD2 (6 bases each). The sequence came from a man between 35 and 55 years old with gastric cancer. CDR3 sequence reads: CASSLGASGALGANVLTF. For the CDR3, the DNA is TGTGCCAGCAGCTTAGGGGCATCGGGGGCGCTTGGGGCCAACGTCCTGACTTTC. The whole variable domain, remainder taken from reference TRBV7-2 and TRBJ2-6, is GAGVSQSPSNKVTEKGKDVELRCDPISGHTALYWYRQSLGQGLEFLIYFQGNSAPDKSGLPSDRFSAERTGGSVSTLTIQRTQQEDSAVYLCASSLGASGALGANVLTFGAGSRLTVL.